One sample yielded the 21 T cell receptor beta chains listed below, sequenced in a study of cytomegalovirus exposure and HLA in healthy donors. Sequencing used immunoSEQ multiplex PCR; TCRdb keeps in-frame clones, though not all of them. The repertoire holds approximately 200,000 clones, with 80% to 95% as singletons. Sequenced sample: PBMCs. The receptors here all came from a woman aged 18-35 years in good health and CMV-seronegative.

The rearrangement joins TRBV6-1 to TRBJ1-1; the match to TRBD1 covers 7 bases. The ends lost 8 bases at V and 3 bases at J; junction bases unmatched: 12. This CDR3 has 15 amino acids. The germline CDR1 and CDR2 sequences are MNHNS and SASEGT. The CDR3 sequence: CASGGGAPWDTEAFF. DNA of the CDR3: TGTGCCAGCGGAGGGGGCGCCCCATGGGACACTGAAGCTTTCTTT.

V gene TRBV5-1 combines with J gene TRBJ2-7; 7 positions match TRBD1. CDR3 length: 14 amino acids. Germline trimming cut 5 bases from V and 3 bases from J; bases unmatched to any gene: 8. Germline values: CDR1 SGHRS, CDR2 YFSETQ. CDR3 in amino acids: CASSPQGTVYEQYF. Here the CDR3 DNA reads TGCGCCAGCAGTCCCCAAGGGACAGTCTACGAGCAGTACTTC.

V and J are TRBV5-1 and TRBJ2-3, with 7 nucleotides matching TRBD1. This CDR3 region has 17 residues. Per the germline V gene, CDR1 is SGHRS and CDR2 is YFSETQ. J lost 1 base, V lost 4 bases, and 12 bases had no gene match. CDR3 protein: CASSPSYRGVGTDTQYF. The CDR3 DNA reads TGCGCCAGCAGCCCGTCCTACAGGGGAGTCGGCACAGATACGCAGTATTTT.

The chain has TRBV11-2 and TRBJ2-7; 7 nucleotides match TRBD2. The CDR3 length is 17 residues. J was trimmed by 5 bases and V by 2 bases; bases with no gene match: 15. Germline-derived CDR1 and CDR2 are SGHAT and FQNNGV. CDR3 in amino acids: CASSLFDAGASPDEQYF. In nucleotides, the CDR3 is TGTGCCAGCAGCTTATTTGACGCGGGAGCGAGTCCGGACGAGCAGTACTTC.

The rearrangement joins TRBV19 to TRBJ1-2, with D hard to call. Trimming shortened V by 5 bases and J by 2 bases, and 9 bases separated the two germline ends. The CDR3 has 13 residues. From germline, CDR1 is LNHDA and CDR2 SQIVND (reference sequence). CDR3 bases: TGTGCCAGTAGTGACTACATGAACTATGGCTACACCTTC. Amino acids: CASSDYMNYGYTF.

The chain uses TRBV27 and TRBJ1-2; D is ambiguous. Germline CDR1 reads MNHEY; CDR2 reads SMNVEV (reference sequence). The CDR3 length is 14 residues. V was trimmed by 3 bases and J by 7 bases, leaving 15 bases between them. The CDR3, as DNA: TGTGCCAGCAGTTTTGAGCAGGTTGGTGGTGGCTACACCTTC. Protein product: CASSFEQVGGGYTF.

The chain has TRBV20-1 and TRBJ2-3; the D gene is possibly TRBD2 (5 bases). The length of the CDR3 is 11 residues. Germline V gene data show CDR1 as DFQATT and CDR2 as SNEGSKA (reference sequence). The CDR3 region is CSTPAGDTQYF. The CDR3 nucleotides are TGCAGCACGCCGGCGGGAGATACGCAGTATTTT.

In nucleotides, the CDR3 is TGCGCCAGCAGAAGGACTAGTAGTAGGGACGAGCAGTACTTC. Translation gives CASRRTSSRDEQYF. V and J are TRBV10-2 and TRBJ2-7; 7 bases agree with TRBD2. The germline CDR1 and CDR2 sequences are WSHSY and SAAADI. This CDR3 has 14 residues. The J segment lost 5 bases and the V segment lost 6 bases, leaving 10 bases of the junction unmatched.

This clone was detected only a few times. The V gene is TRBV28, the J gene TRBJ2-2; 7 nucleotides agree with TRBD2. V was pared by 6 bases and J by 8 bases, with 9 bases of the junction left unmatched. The CDR3 extends over 14 amino acids. Germline values: CDR1 MDHEN, CDR2 SYDVKM. The CDR3 DNA is TGTGCCAGCAGCGTTACCGCGGGAGTTGGGGAGCTGTTTTTT. Translated, it gives CASSVTAGVGELFF.

The V and J genes are TRBV11-1 and TRBJ2-7, with D maybe TRBD1 (5 bases). V lost 5 bases to trimming and J lost 4 bases, with 18 bases between them. This CDR3 has 15 amino acids. Germline V gives CDR1 SGHAT, CDR2 FQDESV (reference sequence). CDR3 sequence (DNA): TGTGCCAGCAGCCCGGCTGTTGGGGCTTCTTACGAGCAGTACTTC. Its protein is CASSPAVGASYEQYF. Full variable domain (missing parts from reference TRBV11-1 and TRBJ2-7): EAEVAQSPRYKITEKSQAVAFWCDPISGHATLYWYRQILGQGPELLVQFQDESVVDDSQLPKDRFSAERLKGVDSTLKIQPAELGDSAMYLCASSPAVGASYEQYFGPGTRLTVT.

This rearrangement joins TRBV19 to TRBJ1-5; D gene unclear. V lost 5 bases to trimming and J lost 4 bases, with 12 bases between them. This CDR3 contains 14 residues. The V gene's germline CDR1 is LNHDA and CDR2 SQIVND (reference sequence). The CDR3 DNA is TGTGCCAGTAGTTCCCAGGATTCTAATCAGCCCCAGCATTTT. Amino acids: CASSSQDSNQPQHF.

Here the CDR3 DNA reads TGCGCCAGCAGGGAAGCTCGGGGGGAGTTTGCCGGGGAGCTGTTTTTT. Translated, it gives CASREARGEFAGELFF. The J gene is TRBJ2-2, the V gene TRBV5-1, with 7 bases identical to TRBD2. The CDR3 loop spans 16 amino acids. The V segment lost 5 bases and the J segment 6 bases; nucleotides outside the gene matches: 13. Germline V gene sequence: CDR1 SGHRS, CDR2 YFSETQ.

This clone was counted a single time. The chain combines TRBV6-6 with TRBJ1-5, with 11 positions matching TRBD1. CDR1 MNHNY and CDR2 SVGAGI come from the germline V gene (reference sequence). The CDR3 is 14 amino acids. V gave up 7 bases and J gave up 5 bases; unmatched junction bases: 4. DNA of the CDR3: TGTGCCAGCACAAGGGACAGGGGGGATCAGCCCCAGCATTTT. Amino acid sequence: CASTRDRGDQPQHF.

The table lists this clone with a count of one. The chain employs TRBV11-2 and TRBJ2-1, with 11 bases that match TRBD2. Germline V gene data show CDR1 as SGHAT and CDR2 as FQNNGV. The V gene end was trimmed by 1 base and the J gene end by 5 bases; junction bases not matched to a gene: 1. CDR3 length: 15 residues. The CDR3 nucleotides are TGTGCCAGCAGCTTAGCTAGCGGGAGGCACAATGAGCAGTTCTTC. It translates to CASSLASGRHNEQFF.

The chain links TRBV5-6 to TRBJ1-1, with TRBD1 as a possible D gene (5 bases). This CDR3 is built from 15 residues. The germline V and J ends were trimmed by 2 bases and 8 bases, with 19 bases remaining between them. Germline V lookup: CDR1 SGHDT, CDR2 YYEEEE. In nucleotides, the CDR3 is TGTGCCAGCAGCTTAGGGGCTACATTGAAGCCAGAAGCTTTCTTT. Translating gives CASSLGATLKPEAFF. Full variable domain (outside the CDR3, taken from reference TRBV5-6 and TRBJ1-1): DAGVTQSPTHLIKTRGQQVTLRCSPKSGHDTVSWYQQALGQGPQFIFQYYEEEERQRGNFPDRFSGHQFPNYSSELNVNALLLGDSALYLCASSLGATLKPEAFFGQGTRLTVV.

The gene calls are TRBV30 and TRBJ1-6; 10 nucleotides agree with TRBD1. CDR3 size: 14 residues. CDR1 and CDR2 (germline): GTSNPN, SVGIG (reference sequence). With V trimmed by 2 bases and J by 8 bases, 3 bases remained unmatched. CDR3 nucleotide sequence: TGTGCCTGGAGTTTTGGGACAGGGGATTCACCCCTCCACTTT. This encodes CAWSFGTGDSPLHF.

V usage is TRBV6-1 and J usage is TRBJ2-7, with a weak D call TRBD1 (6 bases). CDR3 length: 15 residues. Germline V gene lookup returns CDR1 MNHNS and CDR2 SASEGT. V was cut by 6 bases and J by 0 bases, with 15 bases left in between. Here the CDR3 DNA reads TGTGCCAGCAGAGGACAGAGTTGGGGCTCCTACGAGCAGTACTTC. As protein: CASRGQSWGSYEQYF.

The gene calls are TRBV2 and TRBJ2-5; TRBD2 matches 15 bases. V trimming: 5 bases; J trimming: 7 bases; junction bases outside the gene matches: 2. The CDR3 runs 14 residues. Germline V gives CDR1 SNHLY, CDR2 FYNNEI. The CDR3 nucleotides read TGTGCCAGCAGTTGGACTAGCGGGGGGGGGACCCAGTACTTC. Its protein is CASSWTSGGGTQYF.

The CDR3 DNA reads TGTGCCAGCAGTTCCCTATCCAGGGTGAGCAATCAGCCCCAGCATTTT. It is translated as CASSSLSRVSNQPQHF. The genes are TRBV28 and TRBJ1-5; perhaps TRBD1 as D (5 bases). Germline CDR1 reads MDHEN; CDR2 reads SYDVKM. The CDR3 contains 16 residues. Trimming took 4 bases from V and 1 from J, leaving 14 bases between them.

This clone was detected once. J is TRBJ2-7 and V is TRBV27; possibly TRBD2 for D (6 bases). V lost 6 bases to trimming and J lost 4 bases, with 16 bases between them. The germline CDR1 and CDR2 sequences are MNHEY and SMNVEV (reference sequence). The CDR3 consists of 14 residues. The CDR3 DNA reads TGTGCCAGCAGGCGGGAAGGTCAGGGATACGAGCAGTACTTC. The encoded protein is CASRREGQGYEQYF.

J is TRBJ1-5 and V is TRBV2; 7 bases agree with TRBD1. This CDR3 has 13 residues. Unmatched junction bases numbered 2, after V lost 2 bases and J lost 7 bases. Germline CDR1 SNHLY, CDR2 FYNNEI. The CDR3 DNA is TGTGCCAGCAGTGAATGGGACAGCCAGCCCCAGCATTTT. This gives the protein CASSEWDSQPQHF.